The 5 T cell receptor beta chains given below trace back to one sample, sequenced in a study of Graves' ophthalmopathy and Graves' hyperthyroidism. Beta-chain TCR CDR3 regions were amplified from RNA transcripts. Amplification began with first-round RT-PCR using HTBI primers, then second-round multiplex PCR was performed. TCRdb ran MiXCR on the multiplex PCR reads and lists one entry per CDR3 protein. The profile covers roughly 480,000 distinct CDR3 sequences, with about an eighth appearing a single time and approximately 9.8% taken by the ten largest. Sequenced material: blood. The receptors derive from a woman aged 25 to 39 with Graves' ophthalmopathy.

This clonotype was counted many times. The rearrangement joins TRBV6-2 or TRBV6-3 to TRBJ2-7, with D hard to call. Germline V CDR1 and CDR2: MNHEY, SVGEGT. V shed 8 bases and J shed 2 bases, with 4 bases lying between them. The length of the CDR3 is 10 residues. The DNA of the CDR3 is TGTGCCAGCGGAACCTACGAGCAGTACTTC. This encodes CASGTYEQYF.

This clonotype was detected ten times or more. CDR3 amino acids: CASSYGPSASSYEQYF. CDR3 DNA: TGTGCCAGCAGTTACGGTCCTAGCGCAAGCTCCTACGAGCAGTACTTC. The chain links TRBV6-5 to TRBJ2-7; D perhaps matches TRBD2 (6 bases). CDR1 and CDR2 from the germline V gene are MNHEY and SVGAGI. V lost 2 bases and J lost 0, with 14 bases in between. The CDR3 runs to 16 residues.

This clonotype was recorded at least ten times. The rearrangement links TRBV28 to TRBJ2-6; 11 nucleotides match TRBD1. Germline values: CDR1 MDHEN, CDR2 SYDVKM. Unmatched junction bases numbered 4, after V lost 4 bases and J lost 8 bases. The CDR3 covers 15 residues. Here the CDR3 reads CASSSGQGETNVLTF. CDR3 DNA: TGTGCCAGCAGTTCGGGACAGGGGGAAACCAACGTCCTGACTTTC.

This clonotype was seen repeatedly, ten times or more. CDR3 protein: CASVGGGIGNTIYF. CDR3 nucleotide sequence: TGTGCCAGCGTTGGTGGGGGAATTGGAAACACCATATATTTT. The chain employs TRBV6-5 and TRBJ1-3; D is possibly TRBD1 (5 bases). Germline V gene lookup returns CDR1 MNHEY and CDR2 SVGAGI. This CDR3 contains 14 residues. Deletions cut 8 bases from V and 3 bases from J, with 14 bases between.

This clonotype was picked up many times. This rearrangement joins TRBV30 to TRBJ1-6, with D tentatively TRBD1 (6 bases). Germline assignment: CDR1 GTSNPN and CDR2 SVGIG (reference sequence). V dropped 3 bases and J dropped 6 bases, with 6 bases sitting between them. The CDR3 length is 12 residues. The chain's CDR3 is CAWRDSNSPLHF. In DNA, the CDR3 is TGTGCCTGGAGGGACAGTAATTCACCCCTCCACTTT.